This T cell receptor (beta chain) was captured in a study of T cell repertoires in cytomegalovirus infection. At the level of the study: Public TCR beta signatures were indicative of both CMV infection and a matching HLA type. The study's findings and limits: The study found HLA-C-restricted CMV-specific TCR beta clonotypes dominating the ex vivo response. Summed frequency of shared TCR beta families picked out CMV carriers who also had the relevant HLA.

Germline loops: CDR1 LGHDT, CDR2 YNNKEL (reference sequence). V lost 4 bases and J 0 bases, leaving 9 bases between the germline ends. The CDR3 consists of 14 residues. This clonotype was seen only a few times. Its antigen is undetermined. One entry per CDR3 protein, called by TCRdb with MiXCR from the reads. This table holds around 130,000 distinct CDR3 sequences, more than 7% found once. The sample taken for sequencing was PBMCs. This sequence was found in a human donor in good health (CMV status not recorded). Some clones in this sample may be carry-over from other donors' samples. The genes are TRBV3-1 and TRBJ1-1; no firm D call. CDR3 amino acids: CASSPMIMNTEAFF. In DNA, the CDR3 is TGTGCCAGCAGCCCGATGATCATGAACACTGAAGCTTTCTTT.